This T cell receptor beta chain was captured by sequencing in a study of blood T cell repertoires in COVID-19. Background on the study: The United States, Italy and Spain provided the acute and convalescent COVID-19 samples. Sources were T cells, B-cell-depleted T cells, or PBMCs; the material itself was cDNA or gDNA.

Methods used by the authors: Reference gene primer amplification in the assay estimated nucleated cell counts. The data were produced by immunoSEQ multiplex PCR, yet TCRdb's version contains in-frame clones alone and is incomplete. The V and J calls and clone size were taken over from that table, and D and trimming were inferred from the DNA. The sample lists about 140,000 clones; about 76% were seen once. CDR1 LNHDA and CDR2 SQIVND come from the germline V gene (reference sequence). This CDR3 comprises 14 residues. V was cut by 2 bases and J by 4 bases, with 8 bases left in between. The TCR comes from a man older than 75 with acute or convalescent COVID-19. The sample was peripheral blood. The chain employs TRBV19 and TRBJ1-4; D not resolved. As DNA, the CDR3 is TGTGCCAGTAGTATATCGCAGAATAATGAAAAACTGTTTTTT. Encoded protein: CASSISQNNEKLFF. The full variable domain, in which reference TRBV19 and TRBJ1-4 provide the parts outside the CDR3, is DGGITQSPKYLFRKEGQNVTLSCEQNLNHDAMYWYRQDPGQGLRLIYYSQIVNDFQKGDIAEGYSVSREKKESFPLTVTSAQKNPTAFYLCASSISQNNEKLFFGSGTQLSVL.